A single sample is the source of the 4 T cell receptor beta chains below, sequenced in a study of cytomegalovirus exposure and HLA in healthy donors. The PCR contained 60 Vbeta and 13 Jbeta primers. TCRdb's copy holds only in-frame clones and misses some; the assay was immunoSEQ multiplex PCR. There are about 50,000 clones in the sample; about four fifths occur only once, and under 2.5% lies in the top ten. The sequencing input was PBMCs. The receptors here all came from a boy between 10 and 17 years old in good health and CMV-seropositive.

The genes are TRBV5-1 and TRBJ2-5, with D perhaps matching TRBD1 (6 bases). Germline CDR1 SGHRS, CDR2 YFSETQ. Between the trimmed V and J ends, which lost 4 bases and 5 bases, there was a span of 12 bases. The CDR3 consists of 13 residues. CDR3 loop: CASSTQGMETQYF. The CDR3 DNA follows: TGCGCCAGCAGCACACAGGGAATGGAGACCCAGTACTTC.

The chain combines TRBV7-9 with TRBJ1-2, with 9 positions matching TRBD1. V was clipped by 2 bases and J by 8 bases; unmatched bases: 6. Germline values: CDR1 SEHNR, CDR2 FQNEAQ (reference sequence). The CDR3 spans 14 residues. CDR3: CASSLTGQGRGYTF. Here the CDR3 DNA reads TGTGCCAGCAGCTTAACAGGACAGGGGCGCGGCTACACCTTC. Combining the CDR3 with reference TRBV7-9 and TRBJ1-2 gives the whole variable domain DTGVSQNPRHKITKRGQNVTFRCDPISEHNRLYWYRQTLGQGPEFLTYFQNEAQLEKSRLLSDRFSAERPKGSFSTLEIQRTEQGDSAMYLCASSLTGQGRGYTFGSGTRLTVV.

V and J are TRBV6-5 and TRBJ1-5; D unclear. CDR3 size: 14 residues. V shed 5 bases and J shed 4 bases, with 12 bases lying between them. Germline V gives CDR1 MNHEY, CDR2 SVGAGI. The CDR3 DNA sequence: TGTGCCAGCAGTCGCCGGGAAAGAAATCAGCCCCAGCATTTT. This encodes CASSRRERNQPQHF.

The CDR3 coding sequence is TGTGCCAGCAGTTCCATGACAGGGGACAGGGGGCGAGGTAGAGGCTACACCTTC. Translation: CASSSMTGDRGRGRGYTF. V is TRBV27 and J is TRBJ1-2; TRBD1 agrees at 12 bases. After removal of 4 bases from V and 8 bases from J, the junction contained 17 bases not matched to a gene. CDR1 and CDR2 from the germline V gene are MNHEY and SMNVEV (reference sequence). This CDR3 contains 18 residues.